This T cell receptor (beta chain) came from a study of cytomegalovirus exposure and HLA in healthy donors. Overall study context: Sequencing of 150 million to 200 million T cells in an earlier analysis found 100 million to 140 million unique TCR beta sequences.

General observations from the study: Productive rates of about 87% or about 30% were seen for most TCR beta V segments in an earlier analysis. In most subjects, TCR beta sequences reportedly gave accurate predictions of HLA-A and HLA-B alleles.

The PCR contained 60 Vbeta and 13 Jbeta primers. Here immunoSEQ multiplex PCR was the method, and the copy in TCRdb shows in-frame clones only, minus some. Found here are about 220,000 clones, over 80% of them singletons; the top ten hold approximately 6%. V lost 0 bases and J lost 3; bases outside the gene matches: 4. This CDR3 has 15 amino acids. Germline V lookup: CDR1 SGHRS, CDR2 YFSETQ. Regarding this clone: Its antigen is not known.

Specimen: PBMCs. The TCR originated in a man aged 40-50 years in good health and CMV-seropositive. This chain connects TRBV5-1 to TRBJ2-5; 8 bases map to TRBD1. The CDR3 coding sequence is TGCGCCAGCAGCTTGGTGGACAGGGTAGAAGAGACCCAGTACTTC. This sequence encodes CASSLVDRVEETQYF.